The sequence of this T cell receptor beta chain was determined in a study of blood T cell repertoires in COVID-19. Looking at the study overall: The United States, Italy and Spain supplied acute and convalescent COVID-19 samples.

Some clones are missing from TCRdb's copy, which holds only in-frame ones; the method was immunoSEQ multiplex PCR. The sample records hundreds of thousands of clones, 85% to 90% being singletons. All enrollees were about 18 to 95 years old and from approximately 24 US areas. Participants were placed into cohorts based on the clinical history they reported. Among Cohort 3 donors, those recovered had two negative PCRs, clearance, or symptom resolution. The germline V gene encodes CDR1 MNHEY and CDR2 SMNVEV (reference sequence). Trimming took off 7 bases at V and 1 base at J, with 13 bases between the two ends. The length of the CDR3 is 14 residues.

This TCR came from a man aged 35 to 55 who had recovered from COVID-19. Sequenced: PBMCs or T cells enriched from blood (not recorded which). The chain couples TRBV27 to TRBJ1-1; D not certain. CDR3 protein: CASTSPGRNTEAFF. Written as DNA, the CDR3 is TGTGCCAGCACTTCCCCGGGTAGGAACACTGAAGCTTTCTTT.